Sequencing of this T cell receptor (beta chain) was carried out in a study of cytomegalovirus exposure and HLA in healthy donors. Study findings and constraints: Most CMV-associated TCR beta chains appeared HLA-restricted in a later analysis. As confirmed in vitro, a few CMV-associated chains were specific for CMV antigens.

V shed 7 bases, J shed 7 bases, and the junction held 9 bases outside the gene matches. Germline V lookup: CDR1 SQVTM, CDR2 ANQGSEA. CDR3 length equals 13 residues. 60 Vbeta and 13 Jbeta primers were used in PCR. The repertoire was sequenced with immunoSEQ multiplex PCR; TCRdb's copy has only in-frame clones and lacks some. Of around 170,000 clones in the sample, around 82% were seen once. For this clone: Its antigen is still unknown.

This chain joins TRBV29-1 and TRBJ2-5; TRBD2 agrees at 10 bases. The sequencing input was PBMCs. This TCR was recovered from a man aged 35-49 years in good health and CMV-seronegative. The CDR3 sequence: CSGTSAGGVTQYF. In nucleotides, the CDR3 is TGCAGCGGGACCTCAGCGGGGGGGGTGACCCAGTACTTC.